Listed below are T cell receptor beta chains from one sample, sequenced in a study of early T cells in non-severe SARS-CoV-2 infection. TCRdb processed the 5' RACE reads anew with MiXCR; each CDR3 protein has one entry. The sample carries 65,000 to 85,000 distinct CDR3 sequences, about 13% recorded once. Sequenced input: whole blood. These receptors all stem from an adult who was a healthcare worker with PCR-confirmed SARS-CoV-2 infection or an uninfected control (not recorded which). CDR3s leave out the opening cysteine and the closing phenylalanine or tryptophan. Rows give clone size only sometimes, using once, few, many, or a class for an expanded clone.

cdr3_aa: ASSTLTGTDTQY
clone_size: many
v_call: TRBV19

cdr3_aa: AISVNRSAGSYNSPLH
clone_size: many
v_call: TRBV10-3

cdr3_aa: ASSDGTGESYEQY
clone_size: few
v_call: TRBV2

cdr3_aa: ASSPVTPTEAF
clone_size: NA
v_call: TRBV12-3/TRBV12-4

cdr3_aa: ASRGYTEAF
clone_size: NA
v_call: TRBV12-3/TRBV12-4

cdr3_aa: ASSFLVVAGVPSYEQY
clone_size: many
v_call: TRBV28

cdr3_aa: SVEKGKGTEAF
clone_size: NA
v_call: TRBV29-1

cdr3_aa: ASSLSLREGQIPAGEPF
clone_size: NA
v_call: TRBV7-6

cdr3_aa: SVRGVLAKNIQY
clone_size: few
v_call: TRBV29-1

cdr3_aa: ASSSRGLFQETQY
clone_size: NA
v_call: TRBV11-2

cdr3_aa: ASTRDRYQPQH
clone_size: few
v_call: TRBV12-3/TRBV12-4

cdr3_aa: ASSSNRGTENTEAF
clone_size: many
v_call: TRBV18

cdr3_aa: ASSSYYTGTGGPGAGANVLT
clone_size: many
v_call: TRBV6-5

cdr3_aa: ASSFWGETQY
clone_size: many
v_call: TRBV27

cdr3_aa: ASSSLLDRASQPQH
clone_size: many
v_call: TRBV28

cdr3_aa: SAWTGMNTEAF
clone_size: many
v_call: TRBV29-1

cdr3_aa: SPMTSGGTNEQF
clone_size: many
v_call: TRBV29-1

cdr3_aa: ASSATINEQY
clone_size: few
v_call: TRBV28

cdr3_aa: ASSLTSYEQY
clone_size: few
v_call: TRBV7-2

cdr3_aa: ASSLGTGISGANVLT
clone_size: many
v_call: TRBV7-8

cdr3_aa: ASMIRANTEAF
clone_size: few
v_call: TRBV7-2

cdr3_aa: ASSLQRWGTEAF
clone_size: many
v_call: TRBV11-2

cdr3_aa: ASSLKTGGPLAGNTIY
clone_size: NA
v_call: TRBV5-1

cdr3_aa: ASRGLAGGIEQY
clone_size: many
v_call: TRBV27

cdr3_aa: ASSPMIGTGLREQY
clone_size: few
v_call: TRBV7-6

cdr3_aa: ASSLRGLGNTIY
clone_size: many
v_call: TRBV28

cdr3_aa: ASSLASGFDGYT
clone_size: NA
v_call: TRBV7-8

cdr3_aa: ASSHPGTGSLHYEQY
clone_size: NA
v_call: TRBV7-8

cdr3_aa: ASSLAGPNQPQH
clone_size: few
v_call: TRBV5-6

cdr3_aa: ASSLLGQAGELF
clone_size: few
v_call: TRBV28

cdr3_aa: ASSLSFADNEQF
clone_size: NA
v_call: TRBV27

cdr3_aa: SVVDGRKEGTGELF
clone_size: NA
v_call: TRBV29-1

cdr3_aa: ASNQGNSLYEQY
clone_size: few
v_call: TRBV6-2/TRBV6-3

cdr3_aa: ATGTGGTKNIQY
clone_size: many
v_call: TRBV6-1

cdr3_aa: SAPLSSGGPDTQY
clone_size: many
v_call: TRBV20-1

cdr3_aa: ASSLDSRRTEAF
clone_size: NA
v_call: TRBV27

cdr3_aa: ASSLINNEQF
clone_size: few
v_call: TRBV7-8

cdr3_aa: AISESGGRAGELF
clone_size: NA
v_call: TRBV10-3

cdr3_aa: SGRTETEAF
clone_size: many
v_call: TRBV29-1

cdr3_aa: ASSFSGQGYEQY
clone_size: many
v_call: TRBV12-3/TRBV12-4

cdr3_aa: AGGWTGELF
clone_size: NA
v_call: TRBV7-9

cdr3_aa: SVEDGRTVKNIQY
clone_size: many
v_call: TRBV29-1

cdr3_aa: SAEAKYLFRESQETQY
clone_size: NA
v_call: TRBV20-1

cdr3_aa: ASSVTSGGANEQF
clone_size: many
v_call: TRBV12-3/TRBV12-4

cdr3_aa: ASSPQGSNTGELF
clone_size: NA
v_call: TRBV13

cdr3_aa: ASSSGNEQF
clone_size: many
v_call: TRBV6-6

cdr3_aa: ASSTPRDSVGEQY
clone_size: many
v_call: TRBV7-2

cdr3_aa: ASSPGLVREQY
clone_size: NA
v_call: TRBV19

cdr3_aa: ASNRRGMNTEAF
clone_size: many
v_call: TRBV28

cdr3_aa: SAKTGLEQETQY
clone_size: NA
v_call: TRBV20-1

cdr3_aa: ASSPSGSGYEQY
clone_size: many
v_call: TRBV4-1

cdr3_aa: ASIGLAERTSTDTQY
clone_size: many
v_call: TRBV2